The TCR beta chain under discussion was sequenced for a study of OX40 agonist ivuxolimab in advanced cancers. Germline CDR1 is SGHRS and CDR2 is YFSETQ. This CDR3 comprises 17 residues. Germline trimming cut 4 bases from V and 1 base from J; bases unmatched to any gene: 6. The method was immunoSEQ multiplex PCR; TCRdb's version includes in-frame clones alone and lacks a portion of them. The table includes about 62,000 clones, roughly 82% detected once. Sequenced here: CD4+ or CD8+ T cells sorted from blood, sampled in a trial of the OX40 agonist ivuxolimab. The receptor was isolated from an adult with an advanced solid tumor such as melanoma, head and neck, liver or kidney cancer. The chain combines TRBV5-1 with TRBJ2-1; 12 bases map to TRBD2. The DNA for the CDR3 is TGCGCCAGCAGCACAGGACTAGCGGGGCTTTCCTACAATGAGCAGTTCTTC. It yields the protein CASSTGLAGLSYNEQFF. Looking up the rest from reference TRBV5-1 and TRBJ2-1 gives the full variable domain: KAGVTQTPRYLIKTRGQQVTLSCSPISGHRSVSWYQQTPGQGLQFLFEYFSETQRNKGNFPGRFSGRQFSNSRSEMNVSTLELGDSALYLCASSTGLAGLSYNEQFFGPGTRLTVL.